Following are 21 T cell receptor beta chains from one sample sequenced in a study of blood T cell repertoires in COVID-19. Clones were read by immunoSEQ multiplex PCR, and TCRdb kept only the in-frame ones, dropping some. The data contain 200,000 or so clones, nearly 90% of them singletons. Material: peripheral blood. The receptors here all came from a man aged 50-59 years with COVID-19, enrolled during active disease.

This rearrangement joins TRBV6-5 to TRBJ2-2, with 9 bases identical to TRBD1. This CDR3 region has 15 residues. The germline V gene encodes CDR1 MNHEY and CDR2 SVGAGI. Trimming at V came to 6 bases and at J to 9 bases, leaving 11 bases not matched to a gene. CDR3 in DNA: TGTGCCAGCAGCGGACAGGGGACGTTAACCAGGGAGCTGTTTTTT. It codes for CASSGQGTLTRELFF.

This clone was detected only once. The chain joins TRBV3-1 (or the pseudogene TRBV3-2) to TRBJ2-5; 10 bases are shared with TRBD1. Germline V gives CDR1 LGHDT, CDR2 YNNKEL (reference sequence). V shed 7 bases, J shed 5 bases, and the junction held 10 bases outside the gene matches. The CDR3 has 15 residues. The CDR3 is CASNGQGGPKETQYF. Here the CDR3 DNA reads TGTGCCAGCAACGGACAGGGGGGTCCTAAGGAGACCCAGTACTTC.

This clone showed up just once. The chain recombines TRBV4-3 with TRBJ2-3; 7 bases line up with TRBD2. The germline V gene encodes CDR1 LGHNA and CDR2 YSLEER. The CDR3 covers 16 residues. V lost 2 bases, J lost 3 bases, and 8 bases stayed unmatched. In nucleotides, the CDR3 is TGCGCCAGCAGCCAAAGTGGGAGGGGCCGAACAGATACGCAGTATTTT. Residues: CASSQSGRGRTDTQYF.

Only one count was recorded for this clone. At one end the junction does not follow the germline gene, possibly because of a read error. The rearrangement joins TRBV12-3 or TRBV12-4 to TRBJ2-5; D perhaps matches TRBD2 (7 bases). This CDR3 is built from 13 residues. The CDR3 DNA follows: TGTGCCAGCAGCTTAAACCCCAGGCGCGGGGGCCACTTC. Protein: CASSLNPRRGGHF.

The J gene is TRBJ2-1, the V gene TRBV4-2; 9 bases agree with TRBD2. After removal of 0 bases from V and 4 bases from J, the junction contained 4 bases not matched to a gene. This CDR3 spans 16 amino acids. Germline values: CDR1 LGHNA, CDR2 YNFKEQ. The CDR3 here is CASSQDLAGKYNEQFF. Here the CDR3 DNA reads TGTGCCAGCAGCCAAGACCTAGCGGGAAAGTACAATGAGCAGTTCTTC.

CDR3 DNA: TGTGCCAGCAGCACGTGGGACACTCCCTACGAGCAGTACTTC. Translated, it gives CASSTWDTPYEQYF. The chain couples TRBV7-2 to TRBJ2-7, with D maybe TRBD1 (6 bases). This CDR3 spans 14 amino acids. Germline V gene sequence: CDR1 SGHTA, CDR2 FQGNSA. Trimming took off 5 bases at V and 2 bases at J, with 13 bases between the two ends.

J is TRBJ2-3 and V is TRBV10-3; TRBD1 aligns across 7 bases. Germline assignment: CDR1 ENHRY and CDR2 SYGVKD. The CDR3 covers 15 residues. With V trimmed by 5 bases and J by 2 bases, 7 bases remained unmatched. This chain's CDR3 is CAISSRDRDTDTQYF. As DNA, the CDR3 is TGTGCCATCAGTAGCCGGGACAGAGACACAGATACGCAGTATTTT.

The chain combines TRBV6-6 with TRBJ1-2; 10 bases agree with TRBD1. The trim removed 0 bases at V and 9 bases at J, leaving 10 bases unmatched. The CDR3 covers 16 residues. Germline lookup yields CDR1 MNHNY and CDR2 SVGAGI (reference sequence). CDR3 sequence: CASSYSNAGTGDRYTF. The CDR3 region has the DNA TGTGCCAGCAGTTACTCGAACGCCGGGACAGGGGACCGCTACACCTTC.

The chain recombines TRBV19 with TRBJ2-3; D gene ambiguous. Between the trimmed V and J ends, which lost 5 bases and 4 bases, there was a span of 7 bases. The germline gives CDR1 LNHDA, CDR2 SQIVND (reference sequence). This CDR3 is 12 amino acids long. CDR3 residues: CASSLGPDTQYF. CDR3 bases: TGTGCCAGTAGTCTAGGGCCAGATACGCAGTATTTT.

This clone was counted a single time. This chain uses TRBV15 with TRBJ2-1; 7 bases are shared with TRBD1. CDR3 length: 15 residues. The junction had 6 bases not matched to a gene; V was cut back by 1 base and J by 6 bases. Germline CDR1 LNHNV, CDR2 YYDKDF (reference sequence). The CDR3 spells CATSRGSGQVNEQFF. For the CDR3, the DNA is TGTGCCACCAGCAGAGGGTCCGGACAGGTCAATGAGCAGTTCTTC.

The chain recombines TRBV29-1 with TRBJ1-2, with 10 bases matching TRBD1. Trimming removed 3 bases from V and 4 bases from J; junction bases left unmatched: 5. Germline values: CDR1 SQVTM, CDR2 ANQGSEA. The CDR3 is 14 residues long. CDR3 DNA sequence: TGCAGCGTTGAGAGACAGGGGGCTGGCTATGGCTACACCTTC. Translated: CSVERQGAGYGYTF.

This chain joins TRBV18 and TRBJ2-5; 8 nucleotides line up with TRBD2. After removal of 6 bases from V and 5 bases from J, the junction contained 8 bases not matched to a gene. The germline gives CDR1 KGHSH, CDR2 LQKENI. There are 14 residues in the CDR3. CDR3 protein: CASSPRASGETQYF. CDR3 nucleotides: TGTGCCAGCTCTCCCCGGGCTAGCGGGGAGACCCAGTACTTC.

The gene calls are TRBV4-1 and TRBJ2-1; 7 bases line up with TRBD2. Germline CDR1 reads MGHRA; CDR2 reads YSYEKL. V lost 1 base, J lost 5 bases, and 5 bases stayed unmatched. The CDR3 is made up of 15 amino acids. The CDR3 DNA reads as TGCGCCAGCAGCCAAGGGGGGGGTGCTGACAATGAGCAGTTCTTC. This translates into CASSQGGGADNEQFF.

The chain recombines TRBV9 with TRBJ2-5; D gene ambiguous. Germline V gene sequence: CDR1 SGDLS, CDR2 YYNGEE. V was clipped by 0 bases and J by 5 bases, with 17 bases between them. This CDR3 spans 16 amino acids. The CDR3 nucleotides are TGTGCCAGCAGCGTAGGGTTAGCACCGAGTCACGAGACCCAGTACTTC. It encodes CASSVGLAPSHETQYF.

This chain connects TRBV18 to TRBJ2-3; D remains ambiguous. Trimming removed 4 bases at V and 3 bases at J, with 8 bases between. Germline CDR1 and CDR2: KGHSH and LQKENI. The CDR3 extends over 13 amino acids. DNA for the CDR3: TGTGCCAGCTCACAACCCCCAACAGATACGCAGTATTTT. Residues: CASSQPPTDTQYF.

The CDR3 protein is CASSQDTGQETQYF. CDR3 DNA: TGCGCCAGCAGCCAAGATACAGGGCAAGAGACCCAGTACTTC. The chain employs TRBV4-1 and TRBJ2-5; D may be TRBD1 (6 bases). Germline V CDR1 and CDR2: MGHRA, YSYEKL. The V and J ends lost 0 bases and 2 bases respectively, with 7 bases between them. The CDR3 length is 14 residues.

J is TRBJ1-2 and V is TRBV19, with 8 positions matching TRBD1. V dropped 6 bases and J dropped 4; count of bases not matched to a gene: 4. CDR1 is LNHDA, CDR2 SQIVND, per germline (reference sequence). The CDR3 has 13 residues. This CDR3 is CASRADRGYGYTF. The CDR3 nucleotides read TGTGCCAGTAGAGCAGACAGGGGCTATGGCTACACCTTC. Drawing the rest from reference TRBV19 and TRBJ1-2, the complete variable domain is DGGITQSPKYLFRKEGQNVTLSCEQNLNHDAMYWYRQDPGQGLRLIYYSQIVNDFQKGDIAEGYSVSREKKESFPLTVTSAQKNPTAFYLCASRADRGYGYTFGSGTRLTVV.

This clone has only one observation. J is TRBJ1-2 and V is TRBV7-3, with 8 bases identical to TRBD1. Germline trimming cut 6 bases from V and 6 bases from J; bases unmatched to any gene: 27. Germline V gives CDR1 SGHTA, CDR2 FQGTGA. The CDR3 has 20 amino acids. The DNA for the CDR3 is TGTGCCAGCAGTCGAAACCCCCCCGGGACAGGACAACTAACCCAAGATGGCTACACCTTC. Protein sequence: CASSRNPPGTGQLTQDGYTF.

V and J are TRBV11-2 and TRBJ2-1; TRBD2 matches 12 bases. CDR3 length equals 16 residues. Trimming at V came to 5 bases and at J to 5 bases, leaving 7 bases not matched to a gene. Germline V lookup: CDR1 SGHAT, CDR2 FQNNGV. The CDR3 DNA reads TGTGCCAGCAGCGGCCCTGGACTAGCGGGAAACAATGAGCAGTTCTTC. It yields the protein CASSGPGLAGNNEQFF.

A word on this clone: The junction and the germline gene differ at one end; a read error may be behind it. The chain employs TRBV7-7 and TRBJ2-2; 11 nucleotides align to TRBD2. The CDR3 covers 16 residues. The germline V gene has CDR1 SSHAT and CDR2 FNYEAQ (reference sequence). The CDR3 protein is CASSLPPGLAAGELFF. CDR3 bases: TGTGCTAGCAGCTTACCCCCGGGACTAGCGGCCGGGGAGCTGTTTTTT.

The V call is TRBV6-6, the J call TRBJ1-6; 7 bases match TRBD1. V trimming: 6 bases; J trimming: 2 bases; junction bases outside the gene matches: 13. CDR3 length equals 18 residues. The germline CDR1 and CDR2 sequences are MNHNY and SVGAGI (reference sequence). CDR3: CASSRLGGDSAYNSPLHF. Written as DNA, the CDR3 is TGTGCCAGCAGCCGACTGGGCGGGGACAGCGCCTATAATTCACCCCTCCACTTT.